These T cell receptor beta chains were read from a single sample in a study of blood T cell repertoires in COVID-19. Here immunoSEQ multiplex PCR was the method, and the copy in TCRdb shows in-frame clones only, minus some. The data hold about 380,000 clones, with more than 75% observed a single time. Sample: peripheral blood. The receptors come from a human donor with acute or convalescent COVID-19. The donor label of this sample is uncertain. CDR3s include the opening cysteine and the closing phenylalanine or tryptophan. A D gene is named only where the DNA matches it firmly. Not all rows give a size; the values are once, few, many and, for expanded clones, a class.

size: -
D: TRBD1
V: TRBV7-9
J: TRBJ1-1
DNA: TGTGCCAGCAGCAAACTGACAGGGGAAGCTTTCTTT
CDR3: CASSKLTGEAFF

size: -
D: TRBD1
V: TRBV18
J: TRBJ1-5
DNA: TGTGCCAGCTCGCAGGCTACAGGGGGTGGCAATCAGCCCCAGCATTTT
CDR3: CASSQATGGGNQPQHF

size: -
D: -
V: TRBV3-1/TRBV3-2
J: TRBJ1-6
DNA: TGTGCCAGCAGCCAAGTTTCAGGGAGGAATTCACCCCTCCACTTT
CDR3: CASSQVSGRNSPLHF

size: -
D: -
V: TRBV2
J: TRBJ1-2
DNA: TGTGCCAGCAGTGATCGGTTATCTAACTATGGCTACACCTTC
CDR3: CASSDRLSNYGYTF

size: once
D: -
V: TRBV7-8
J: TRBJ1-3
DNA: TGTGCCAGCAGCTTTCCCTCCGCGGGGGGCTCTGGAAACACCATATATTTT
CDR3: CASSFPSAGGSGNTIYF

size: -
D: TRBD1
V: TRBV18
J: TRBJ1-1
DNA: TGTGCCAGCTCACCTGGGGACCGGGACAGGAGTGAAGCTTTCTTT
CDR3: CASSPGDRDRSEAFF

size: -
D: -
V: TRBV6-1
J: TRBJ2-5
DNA: TGTGCCAGCAGTGAAACAGGCAGATTTGGGGACCAGTACTTC
CDR3: CASSETGRFGDQYF

size: -
D: TRBD1
V: TRBV4-1
J: TRBJ2-7
DNA: TGCGCCAGCAGCCGGGCCTGGACAGGGGGCTACGAGCAGTACTTC
CDR3: CASSRAWTGGYEQYF

size: -
D: TRBD2
V: TRBV7-9
J: TRBJ2-1
DNA: TGTGCCAGCAGCTTAGGAGTTAGCGGGGACGAGCAGTTCTTC
CDR3: CASSLGVSGDEQFF

size: -
D: -
V: TRBV27
J: TRBJ2-1
DNA: TGTGCCAGCAGTTTTACGAGCTCCTACAATGAGCAGTTCTTC
CDR3: CASSFTSSYNEQFF

size: -
D: -
V: TRBV19
J: TRBJ1-1
DNA: TGTGCCAGTACCCCAGGCGGGTCCGGGGACACTGAAGCTTTCTTT
CDR3: CASTPGGSGDTEAFF

size: -
D: TRBD1
V: TRBV7-9
J: TRBJ1-1
DNA: TGTGCCAGCAGCTTAGGTGGTACAGGGGGGAACACTGAAGCTTTCTTT
CDR3: CASSLGGTGGNTEAFF

size: -
D: TRBD2
V: TRBV11-2
J: TRBJ2-7
DNA: TGTGCCAGCAGCCCAACTAGCGGGAGCTACGAGCAGTACTTC
CDR3: CASSPTSGSYEQYF

size: -
D: -
V: TRBV5-1
J: TRBJ1-2
DNA: TGCGCCAGCAGCTTGGGAGTATTTGAGGGCTACACCTTC
CDR3: CASSLGVFEGYTF

size: -
D: -
V: TRBV3-1/TRBV3-2
J: TRBJ1-1
DNA: TGTGCCAGCGGCAACGCGGTAGGGAACACTGAAGCTTTCTTT
CDR3: CASGNAVGNTEAFF

size: -
D: -
V: TRBV6-6
J: TRBJ1-5
DNA: TGTGCCAGCAGTTACTCGAGCCAGCCCCAGCATTTT
CDR3: CASSYSSQPQHF

size: -
D: -
V: TRBV5-5
J: TRBJ1-2
DNA: TGTGCCAGCAGCTTGGATATCCTAGGAGCCTTCTTC
CDR3: CASSLDILGAFF

size: -
D: -
V: TRBV7-8
J: TRBJ2-2
DNA: TGTGCCAGCAGCTCCAAAAGGGAGAGTATCACCGGGGAGCTGTTTTTT
CDR3: CASSSKRESITGELFF

size: -
D: -
V: TRBV30
J: TRBJ2-7
DNA: TGTGCCTGGAGTTTCTACGGCGCGGGCGAGCAGTACTTC
CDR3: CAWSFYGAGEQYF

size: -
D: TRBD1
V: TRBV11-2
J: TRBJ1-1
DNA: TGTGCCAGCAGCTCCGGGAACAGGGGCACTGAAGCTTTCTTT
CDR3: CASSSGNRGTEAFF

size: -
D: -
V: TRBV6-5
J: TRBJ1-2
DNA: TGTGCCAGCAGTTACGACAGTCGTGACGATGGCTACACCTTC
CDR3: CASSYDSRDDGYTF

size: -
D: TRBD1
V: TRBV5-1
J: TRBJ2-7
DNA: TGCGCCAGCAGCTTGGTTGGGACAGGGGGCGTTAACGAGCAGTACTTC
CDR3: CASSLVGTGGVNEQYF

size: -
D: -
V: TRBV6-4
J: TRBJ2-7
DNA: TGTGCCACCGCCCCGGACAGCTCCTACGAGCAGTACTTC
CDR3: CATAPDSSYEQYF

size: -
D: -
V: TRBV24-1
J: TRBJ1-5
DNA: TGTGCCACCAGTGAACGTTGGCGGTATAGCAATCAGCCCCAGCATTTT
CDR3: CATSERWRYSNQPQHF

size: -
D: -
V: TRBV2
J: TRBJ1-2
DNA: TGTGCCAGCAGTGGCTTAGTGAACTATGGCTACACCTTC
CDR3: CASSGLVNYGYTF

size: -
D: -
V: TRBV5-1
J: TRBJ2-1
DNA: TGCGCCAGCAGCTTGTTGCGGTACAATGAGCAGTTCTTC
CDR3: CASSLLRYNEQFF

size: few
D: TRBD1
V: TRBV7-9
J: TRBJ1-1
DNA: TGTGCCAGCAGCACTTACCGGGACAGGGCTTCTGAAGCTTTCTTT
CDR3: CASSTYRDRASEAFF

size: -
D: -
V: TRBV3-1/TRBV3-2
J: TRBJ1-1
DNA: TGTGCCAGCAGCGGTCGGGAGGGTCGCCAAGCTTTCTTT
CDR3: CASSGREGRQAFF

size: few
D: TRBD1
V: TRBV2
J: TRBJ1-1
DNA: TGTGCCAGCCGTAGGACAGGGCCAGCTTTCTTT
CDR3: CASRRTGPAFF

size: -
D: TRBD2
V: TRBV28
J: TRBJ2-3
DNA: TGTGCCAGCAGGTTGCGGGGGGTGTCGGATACGCAGTATTTT
CDR3: CASRLRGVSDTQYF

size: -
D: TRBD2
V: TRBV2
J: TRBJ2-1
DNA: TGTGCCAGTCGTCGTGAACTAGCGGGAGTCTATGAGCAGTTCTTC
CDR3: CASRRELAGVYEQFF

size: -
D: -
V: TRBV28
J: TRBJ2-3
DNA: TGTGCCAACAAAGACAGTTTAACAGATACGCAGTATTTT
CDR3: CANKDSLTDTQYF

size: once
D: -
V: TRBV18
J: TRBJ2-6
DNA: TGTGCCAGCTCACCACGTGGCCGAAGCTCTGGGGCCAACGTCCTGACTTTC
CDR3: CASSPRGRSSGANVLTF

size: -
D: TRBD1
V: TRBV6-4
J: TRBJ2-3
DNA: TGTGCCAGCAGTCACGACAGGGCTGCAGATACGCAGTATTTT
CDR3: CASSHDRAADTQYF

size: -
D: TRBD1
V: TRBV5-4
J: TRBJ1-2
DNA: TGTGCCAGCAGCAGCTTGGACAGGGAGTTTTACTATGGCTACACCTTC
CDR3: CASSSLDREFYYGYTF

size: -
D: TRBD1
V: TRBV20-1
J: TRBJ1-2
DNA: TGCAGTGCCAGTCCCGGGACAGCCTACACCTTC
CDR3: CSASPGTAYTF

size: -
D: TRBD1
V: TRBV6-5
J: TRBJ1-2
DNA: TGTGCCAGCAGGGGGACAGGGCGATATGGCTACACCTTC
CDR3: CASRGTGRYGYTF

size: few
D: -
V: TRBV18
J: TRBJ2-2
DNA: TGTGCCAGCTCACCAGGTGCGGACACCGGGGAGCTGTTTTTT
CDR3: CASSPGADTGELFF

size: -
D: TRBD2
V: TRBV3-1/TRBV3-2
J: TRBJ2-3
DNA: TGTGCCAGCAGCCAGCGACTAGCGCGCACAGATACGCAGTATTTT
CDR3: CASSQRLARTDTQYF

size: -
D: -
V: TRBV5-1
J: TRBJ1-1
DNA: TGCGCCAGCAGACAGGGTGGGAGCCTTGACACTGAAGCTTTCTTT
CDR3: CASRQGGSLDTEAFF

size: -
D: -
V: TRBV19
J: TRBJ1-2
DNA: TGTGCCAGTAGATCTGCTTCAGGGGATGGATATTCCCCCTACACCTTC
CDR3: CASRSASGDGYSPYTF

size: few
D: -
V: TRBV19
J: TRBJ1-3
DNA: TGTGCCAGTAGTATAACAGGGCCAGCTGGAAACACCATATATTTT
CDR3: CASSITGPAGNTIYF

size: -
D: TRBD1
V: TRBV5-1
J: TRBJ1-6
DNA: TGCGCCAGCAGCTTGTACAGGGGGGTAGGTTCACCCCTCCACTTT
CDR3: CASSLYRGVGSPLHF

size: -
D: -
V: TRBV19
J: TRBJ1-5
DNA: TGTGCCAGTAGTATAGAGGGCCATAGCAATCAGCCCCAGCATTTT
CDR3: CASSIEGHSNQPQHF

size: -
D: -
V: TRBV4-1
J: TRBJ2-7
DNA: TGCGCCAGCAGCCAAGCTTTCCAGCGAACCTACGAGCAGTACTTC
CDR3: CASSQAFQRTYEQYF

size: -
D: -
V: TRBV5-1
J: TRBJ2-3
DNA: TGCGCCAGCAGCTCCTCGGGTCTCAGGACTACAGATACGCAGTATTTT
CDR3: CASSSSGLRTTDTQYF

size: -
D: -
V: TRBV5-4
J: TRBJ2-7
DNA: TGTGCCAGCAGCCGGACTTCTGGGGTCTCCTACGAGCAGTACTTC
CDR3: CASSRTSGVSYEQYF

size: -
D: -
V: TRBV6-6
J: TRBJ1-2
DNA: TGTGCCAGCAGCCCATGGAAGTCAGGCTATGGCTACACCTTC
CDR3: CASSPWKSGYGYTF

size: -
D: -
V: TRBV2
J: TRBJ2-7
DNA: TGTGCCAGCAGCCAGTTCCAATCCTACGAGCAGTACTTC
CDR3: CASSQFQSYEQYF

size: -
D: TRBD1
V: TRBV12-3/TRBV12-4
J: TRBJ1-6
DNA: TGTGCCAGCAGCGACAGGGAGTCTTCACCCCTCCACTTT
CDR3: CASSDRESSPLHF

size: -
D: TRBD2
V: TRBV20-1
J: TRBJ2-7
DNA: TGCAGTGCCAGTAGCGGGGTCAGAAGCTCCTACGAGCAGTACTTC
CDR3: CSASSGVRSSYEQYF

size: -
D: -
V: TRBV28
J: TRBJ2-5
DNA: TGTGCCAGCAGTTTAGGTGGCAGGGGAGAGACCCAGTACTTC
CDR3: CASSLGGRGETQYF

size: -
D: TRBD1
V: TRBV7-8
J: TRBJ2-4
DNA: TGTGCCAGCAGCTTAAGACAGGGGACCAAAAACATTCAGTACTTC
CDR3: CASSLRQGTKNIQYF

size: -
D: -
V: TRBV12-3/TRBV12-4
J: TRBJ1-1
DNA: TGTGCCAGCAGTCTACAGGGATACACTGAAGCTTTCTTT
CDR3: CASSLQGYTEAFF

size: -
D: -
V: TRBV5-1
J: TRBJ1-2
DNA: TGCGCCAGCAGCTTTGGCTCCGGGGACTATGGCTACACCTTC
CDR3: CASSFGSGDYGYTF